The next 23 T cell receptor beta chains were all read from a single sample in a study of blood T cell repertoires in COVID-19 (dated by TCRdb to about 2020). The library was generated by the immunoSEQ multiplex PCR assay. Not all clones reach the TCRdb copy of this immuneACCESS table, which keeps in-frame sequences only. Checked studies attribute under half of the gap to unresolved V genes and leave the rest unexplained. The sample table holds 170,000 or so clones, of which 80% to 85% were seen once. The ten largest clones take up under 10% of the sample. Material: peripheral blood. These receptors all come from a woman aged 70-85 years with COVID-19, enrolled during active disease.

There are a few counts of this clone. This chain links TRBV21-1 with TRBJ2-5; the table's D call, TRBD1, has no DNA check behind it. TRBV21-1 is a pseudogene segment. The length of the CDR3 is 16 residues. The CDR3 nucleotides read TGTGCCAGCAGCGCCGACAGGGACCCCTTACAAGAGACCCAGTACTTC. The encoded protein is CASSADRDPLQETQYF.

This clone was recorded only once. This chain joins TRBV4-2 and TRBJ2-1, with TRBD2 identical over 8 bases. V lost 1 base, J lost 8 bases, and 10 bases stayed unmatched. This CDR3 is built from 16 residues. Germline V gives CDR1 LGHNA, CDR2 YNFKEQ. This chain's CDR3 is CASSQVLSGGHYEQFF. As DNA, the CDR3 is TGTGCCAGCAGCCAAGTATTGTCGGGAGGGCATTATGAGCAGTTCTTC.

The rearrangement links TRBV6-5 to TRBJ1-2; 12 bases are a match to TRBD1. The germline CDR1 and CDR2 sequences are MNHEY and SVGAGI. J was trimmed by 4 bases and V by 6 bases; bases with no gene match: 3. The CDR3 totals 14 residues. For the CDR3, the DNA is TGTGCCAGCAGGGGGACAGGGGGCCCCTATGGCTACACCTTC. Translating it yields CASRGTGGPYGYTF.

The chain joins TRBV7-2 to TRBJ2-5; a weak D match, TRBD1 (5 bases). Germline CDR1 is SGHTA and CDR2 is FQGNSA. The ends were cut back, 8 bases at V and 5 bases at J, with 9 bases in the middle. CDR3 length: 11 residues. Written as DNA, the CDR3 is TGTGCCAGCGCAGGGTATGAGACCCAGTACTTC. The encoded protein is CASAGYETQYF. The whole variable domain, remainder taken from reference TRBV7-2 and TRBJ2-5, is GAGVSQSPSNKVTEKGKDVELRCDPISGHTALYWYRQSLGQGLEFLIYFQGNSAPDKSGLPSDRFSAERTGGSVSTLTIQRTQQEDSAVYLCASAGYETQYFGPGTRLLVL.

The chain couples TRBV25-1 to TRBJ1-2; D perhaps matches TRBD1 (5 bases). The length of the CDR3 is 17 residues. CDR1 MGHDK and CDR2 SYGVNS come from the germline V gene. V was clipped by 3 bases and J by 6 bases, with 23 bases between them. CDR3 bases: TGTGCCAGCAGTGATATGGGGGGTAGGGGCGCGTATGATGGCTACACCTTC. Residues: CASSDMGGRGAYDGYTF.

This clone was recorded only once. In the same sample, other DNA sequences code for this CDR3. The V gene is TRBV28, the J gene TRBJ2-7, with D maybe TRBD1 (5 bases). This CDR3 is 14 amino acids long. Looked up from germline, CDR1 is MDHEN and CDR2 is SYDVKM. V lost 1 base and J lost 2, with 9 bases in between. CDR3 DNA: TGTGCCAGCAGTTTATCGCAGGGCCCCTACGAGCAGTACTTC. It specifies CASSLSQGPYEQYF.

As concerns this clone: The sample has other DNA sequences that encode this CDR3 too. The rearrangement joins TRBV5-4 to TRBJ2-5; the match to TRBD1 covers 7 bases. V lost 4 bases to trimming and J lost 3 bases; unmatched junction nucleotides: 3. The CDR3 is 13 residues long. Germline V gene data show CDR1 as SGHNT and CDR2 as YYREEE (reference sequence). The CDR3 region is CASSLDREETQYF. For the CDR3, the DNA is TGTGCCAGCAGCCTAGACAGGGAAGAGACCCAGTACTTC.

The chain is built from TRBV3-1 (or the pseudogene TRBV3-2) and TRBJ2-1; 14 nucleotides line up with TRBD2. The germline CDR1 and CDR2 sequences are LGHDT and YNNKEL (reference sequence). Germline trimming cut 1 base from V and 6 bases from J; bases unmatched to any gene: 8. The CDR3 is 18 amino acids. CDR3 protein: CASSQGLVGTSGSNEQFF. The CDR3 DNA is TGTGCCAGCAGCCAAGGATTGGTAGGGACTAGCGGGAGCAATGAGCAGTTCTTC.

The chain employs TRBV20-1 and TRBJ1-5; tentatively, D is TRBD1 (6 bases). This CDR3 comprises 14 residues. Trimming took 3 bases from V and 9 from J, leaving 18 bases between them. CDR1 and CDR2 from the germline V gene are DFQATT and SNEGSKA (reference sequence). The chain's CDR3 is CSASPGGALLPQHF. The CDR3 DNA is TGCAGTGCTAGTCCCGGGGGGGCCCTTCTGCCCCAGCATTTT.

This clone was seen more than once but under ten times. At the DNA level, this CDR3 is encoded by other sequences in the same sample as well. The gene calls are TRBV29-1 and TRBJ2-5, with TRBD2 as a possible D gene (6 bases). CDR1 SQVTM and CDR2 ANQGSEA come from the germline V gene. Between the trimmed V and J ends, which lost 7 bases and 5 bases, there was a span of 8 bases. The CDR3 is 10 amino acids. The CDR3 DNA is TGCAGCGCAGGGAGGGAGACCCAGTACTTC. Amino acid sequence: CSAGRETQYF.

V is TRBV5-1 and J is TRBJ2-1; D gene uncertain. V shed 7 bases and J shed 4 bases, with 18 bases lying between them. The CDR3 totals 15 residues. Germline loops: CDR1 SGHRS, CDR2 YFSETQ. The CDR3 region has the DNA TGCGCCAGCCGCGCGTGGGCAGAAAGTTACAATGAGCAGTTCTTC. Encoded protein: CASRAWAESYNEQFF.

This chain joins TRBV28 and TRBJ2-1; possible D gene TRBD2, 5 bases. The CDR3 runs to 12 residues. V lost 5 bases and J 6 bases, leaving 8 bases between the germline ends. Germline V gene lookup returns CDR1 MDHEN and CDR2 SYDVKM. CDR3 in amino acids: CASSKSGNEQFF. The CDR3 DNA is TGTGCCAGCAGTAAAAGCGGCAATGAGCAGTTCTTC.

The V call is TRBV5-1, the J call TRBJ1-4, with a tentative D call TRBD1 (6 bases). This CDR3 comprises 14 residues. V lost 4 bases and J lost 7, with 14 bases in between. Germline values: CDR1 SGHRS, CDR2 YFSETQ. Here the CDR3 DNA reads TGCGCCAGCAGCGTACAGGGAGACAGTGAAAAACTGTTTTTT. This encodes CASSVQGDSEKLFF. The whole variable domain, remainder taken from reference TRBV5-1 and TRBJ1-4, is KAGVTQTPRYLIKTRGQQVTLSCSPISGHRSVSWYQQTPGQGLQFLFEYFSETQRNKGNFPGRFSGRQFSNSRSEMNVSTLELGDSALYLCASSVQGDSEKLFFGSGTQLSVL.

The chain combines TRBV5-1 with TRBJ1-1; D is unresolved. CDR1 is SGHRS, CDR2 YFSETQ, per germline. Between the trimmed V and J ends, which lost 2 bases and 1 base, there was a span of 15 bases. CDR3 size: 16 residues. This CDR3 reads CASSFGERLRNTEAFF. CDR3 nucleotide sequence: TGCGCCAGCAGCTTTGGGGAGCGACTCCGGAACACTGAAGCTTTCTTT.

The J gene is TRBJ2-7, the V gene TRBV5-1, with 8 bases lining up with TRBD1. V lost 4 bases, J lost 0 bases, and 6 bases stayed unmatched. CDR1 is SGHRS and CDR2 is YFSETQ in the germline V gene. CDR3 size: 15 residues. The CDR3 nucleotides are TGCGCCAGCAGCCTAAGACAGGGGACCTCCTACGAGCAGTACTTC. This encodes CASSLRQGTSYEQYF.

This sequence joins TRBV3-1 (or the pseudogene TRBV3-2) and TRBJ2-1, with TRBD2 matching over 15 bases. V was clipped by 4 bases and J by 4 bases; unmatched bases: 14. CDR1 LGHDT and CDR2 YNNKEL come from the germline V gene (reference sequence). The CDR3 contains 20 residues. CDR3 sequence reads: CASSPDRTSGRAKKYNEQFF. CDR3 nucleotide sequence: TGTGCCAGCAGCCCGGACCGGACTAGCGGGAGGGCCAAAAAATACAATGAGCAGTTCTTC.

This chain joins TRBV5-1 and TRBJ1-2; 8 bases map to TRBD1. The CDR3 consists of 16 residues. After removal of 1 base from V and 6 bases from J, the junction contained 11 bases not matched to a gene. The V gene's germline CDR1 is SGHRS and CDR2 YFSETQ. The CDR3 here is CASSLLPPPGGNGYTF. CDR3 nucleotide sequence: TGCGCCAGCAGCTTGCTTCCCCCCCCAGGGGGCAATGGCTACACCTTC. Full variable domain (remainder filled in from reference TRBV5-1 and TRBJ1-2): KAGVTQTPRYLIKTRGQQVTLSCSPISGHRSVSWYQQTPGQGLQFLFEYFSETQRNKGNFPGRFSGRQFSNSRSEMNVSTLELGDSALYLCASSLLPPPGGNGYTFGSGTRLTVV.

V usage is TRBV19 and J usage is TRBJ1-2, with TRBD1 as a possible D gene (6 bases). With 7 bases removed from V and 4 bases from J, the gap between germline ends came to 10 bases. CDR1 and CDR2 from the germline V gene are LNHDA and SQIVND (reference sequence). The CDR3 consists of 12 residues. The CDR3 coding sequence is TGTGCCAGTAACGGGGGGCCCTATGGCTACACCTTC. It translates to CASNGGPYGYTF.

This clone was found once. The CDR3 DNA follows: TGCGCCAGCAGCTTCGGAGCTAGCGTGACCGGGGAGCTGTTTTTT. Encoded protein: CASSFGASVTGELFF. The chain couples TRBV5-1 to TRBJ2-2; D is possibly TRBD2 (6 bases). Per the germline V gene, CDR1 is SGHRS and CDR2 is YFSETQ. CDR3 length: 15 amino acids. With 2 bases removed from V and 5 bases from J, the gap between germline ends came to 13 bases.

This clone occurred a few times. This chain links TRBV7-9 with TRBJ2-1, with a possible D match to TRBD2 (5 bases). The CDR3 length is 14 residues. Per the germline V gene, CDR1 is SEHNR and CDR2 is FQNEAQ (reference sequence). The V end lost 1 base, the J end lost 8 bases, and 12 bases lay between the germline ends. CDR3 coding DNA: TGTGCCAGCAGCTTAGGACTCAACGGGGATGAGCAGTTCTTC. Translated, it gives CASSLGLNGDEQFF.

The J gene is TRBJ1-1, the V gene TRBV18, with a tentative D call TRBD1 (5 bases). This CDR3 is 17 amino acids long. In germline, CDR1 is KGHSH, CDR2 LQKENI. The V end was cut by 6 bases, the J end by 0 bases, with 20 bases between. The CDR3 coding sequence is TGTGCCAGCTCTCCGACCGTGGGCGGACACATGAACACTGAAGCTTTCTTT. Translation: CASSPTVGGHMNTEAFF.

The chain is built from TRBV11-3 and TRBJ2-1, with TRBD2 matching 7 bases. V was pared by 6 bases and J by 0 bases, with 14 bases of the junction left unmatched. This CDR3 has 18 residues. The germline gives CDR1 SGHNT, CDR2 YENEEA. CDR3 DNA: TGTGCCAGCAGTTCTTTCACCTCACTAGCGCCCTCCTACAATGAGCAGTTCTTC. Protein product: CASSSFTSLAPSYNEQFF. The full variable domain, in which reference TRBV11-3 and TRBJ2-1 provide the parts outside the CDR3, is EAGVVQSPRYKIIEKKQPVAFWCNPISGHNTLYWYLQNLGQGPELLIRYENEEAVDDSQLPKDRFSAERLKGVDSTLKIQPAELGDSAVYLCASSSFTSLAPSYNEQFFGPGTRLTVL.

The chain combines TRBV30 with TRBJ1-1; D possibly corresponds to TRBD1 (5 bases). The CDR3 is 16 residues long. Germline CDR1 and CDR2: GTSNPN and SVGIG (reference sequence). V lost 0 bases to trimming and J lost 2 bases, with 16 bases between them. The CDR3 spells CAWSVPWTHTNTEAFF. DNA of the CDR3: TGTGCCTGGAGTGTACCGTGGACACATACCAACACTGAAGCTTTCTTT.